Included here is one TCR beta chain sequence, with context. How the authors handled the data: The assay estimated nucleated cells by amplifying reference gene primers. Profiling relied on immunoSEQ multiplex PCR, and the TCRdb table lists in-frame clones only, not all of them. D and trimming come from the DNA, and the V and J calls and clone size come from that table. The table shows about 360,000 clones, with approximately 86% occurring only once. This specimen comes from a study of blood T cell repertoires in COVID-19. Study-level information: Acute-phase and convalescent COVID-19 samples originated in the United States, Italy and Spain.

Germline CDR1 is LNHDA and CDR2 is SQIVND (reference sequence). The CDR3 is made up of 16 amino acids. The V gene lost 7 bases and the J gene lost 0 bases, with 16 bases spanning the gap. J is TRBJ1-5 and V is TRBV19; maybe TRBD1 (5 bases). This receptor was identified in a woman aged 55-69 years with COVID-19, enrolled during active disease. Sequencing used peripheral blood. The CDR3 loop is CASTRTQGYSNQPQHF. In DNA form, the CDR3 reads TGTGCCAGTACCAGAACTCAGGGTTATAGCAATCAGCCCCAGCATTTT.